This is a list of T cell receptor beta chains from one sample in a study of blood T cells in healthy people across ages. TCRdb re-analysed the 5' RACE reads in MiXCR, keeping a single row per CDR3 protein. This repertoire shows roughly 500,000 distinct CDR3 sequences, 25% to 30% found once; its top ten account for approximately 17%. The sample comprised blood. The receptors stem from an older woman in good health. The CDR3 runs from the conserved cysteine through the conserved F or W. Fields, in order: J gene, clone size, D gene, V gene, CDR3 DNA, CDR3 protein. The D gene is left open where the match is weak. Not every row has a clone size; where given, it reads once, few, many or a size class.

TRBJ2-3,.,TRBD1,TRBV12-3/TRBV12-4,TGTGCCAGCAGGAAAACAGGGGTAATCGGTACGCAGTATTTT,CASRKTGVIGTQYF
TRBJ2-7,.,TRBD2,TRBV20-1,TGCAGTGCTTTAGCGGGGGCCCCCTCCTACGAGCAGTACTTC,CSALAGAPSYEQYF
TRBJ1-4,few,.,TRBV11-2,TGTGCCAGCAGCTTGAGTCAGCATAATGAAAAACTGTTTTTT,CASSLSQHNEKLFF
TRBJ2-3,.,.,TRBV7-6,TGTGCCAGCAGCTTAGCGGCGAGGGATAGCACAGATACGCAGTATTTT,CASSLAARDSTDTQYF
TRBJ2-3,.,TRBD2,TRBV2,TGTGCCAGCAGTGGGACTAGCCAACCCTTTTATACGCAGTATTTT,CASSGTSQPFYTQYF
TRBJ1-1,.,TRBD1,TRBV6-7,TGTGCCAGCAGTTTCGACAGGGGAGGTGGAACTGAAGCTTTCTTT,CASSFDRGGGTEAFF
TRBJ1-2,.,.,TRBV18,TGTGCCAGCTCACCACGGACAGCAGCTAACTATGGCTACACCTTC,CASSPRTAANYGYTF
TRBJ2-1,few,TRBD1,TRBV4-3,TGCGCCAGCAGCCAAGATATGGGGACAGGGTTCTACAATGAGCAGTTCTTC,CASSQDMGTGFYNEQFF
TRBJ2-7,.,TRBD1,TRBV6-1,TGTGCCAGCAATACCGGGACAGGGGGTCACTACGAGCAGTACTTC,CASNTGTGGHYEQYF
TRBJ2-3,.,TRBD2,TRBV9,TGTGCCAGCAGCTTCTCACCAGCGGGGGGGCTCGCAGATACGCAGTATTTT,CASSFSPAGGLADTQYF
TRBJ2-5,.,TRBD2,TRBV29-1,TGCAGCGTTGAAGTCCCGGGGGGTGAGACCCAGCACTTC,CSVEVPGGETQHF
TRBJ2-1,.,.,TRBV20-1,TGCAGTGCTAGTGGGCTATTCATGGGAAATGAGCAGTTCTTC,CSASGLFMGNEQFF
TRBJ2-5,.,TRBD2,TRBV29-1,TGCAGCGCCTTGGGACTGGGAGGGGAGACCCAGTACTTC,CSALGLGGETQYF
TRBJ2-7,.,.,TRBV6-2/TRBV6-3,TGTGCCAGCACCTGGGACCTTTCTTTCTCCTACGAGCAGTACTTC,CASTWDLSFSYEQYF
TRBJ1-4,.,.,TRBV21-1,TGTGCCAGCAGCAAAGAATGGGGGAAGACAGGGAGTAGTGAAAAACTGTTTTTT,CASSKEWGKTGSSEKLFF
TRBJ2-7,.,TRBD2,TRBV11-2,TGTGCCAGCAAGGGTGGGGAGGGGATAGCCTACGAGCAGTACTTC,CASKGGEGIAYEQYF
TRBJ1-2,.,TRBD1,TRBV10-3,TGTGCCATCAGGACCGGGACAGGGGGCACCCCAATATATGGCTACACCTTC,CAIRTGTGGTPIYGYTF
TRBJ1-2,few,.,TRBV20-1,TGCAGTGCTAGAGATCTTCCGGGCCTACCCGGCGGCTATGGCTACACCTTC,CSARDLPGLPGGYGYTF
TRBJ2-1,many,TRBD1,TRBV20-1,TGCAGTGCTGTACAGGGGTTAGCAGCAAATGAGCAGTTCTTC,CSAVQGLAANEQFF
TRBJ1-1,.,.,TRBV6-2/TRBV6-3,TGTGCCAGCAGTCCCCTCCGGGGTCGCGGCACTGAAGCTTTCTTT,CASSPLRGRGTEAFF
TRBJ2-5,.,.,TRBV20-1,TGCAGTGTTGTCGTTCCCGGGACTGGCCAAGAGACCCAGTACTTC,CSVVVPGTGQETQYF
TRBJ2-7,many,.,TRBV12-3/TRBV12-4,TGTGCCAGCAGCTCGGACAGCTCCTACGAGCAGTACTTC,CASSSDSSYEQYF
TRBJ2-3,few,TRBD2,TRBV28,TGTGCCAGCAGTACTACTAGCGGGGGGGGCCCAGATACGCAGTATTTT,CASSTTSGGGPDTQYF
TRBJ2-3,.,.,TRBV28,TGTGCCAGCAGACCGGGACATATCACAGATACGCAGTATTTT,CASRPGHITDTQYF
TRBJ2-6,few,.,TRBV28,TGTGCCAGCAGGTCTAGGGACACACGCTCTGGGGCCAACGTCCTGACTTTC,CASRSRDTRSGANVLTF
TRBJ2-1,.,TRBD2,TRBV7-2,TGTGCCAGCGGACTAGCGTTCGTGGATGAGCAGTTCTTC,CASGLAFVDEQFF
TRBJ2-3,few,.,TRBV20-1,TGCAGTGCTAGAGACCCTAACACAGATACGCAGTATTTT,CSARDPNTDTQYF
TRBJ2-5,.,TRBD2,TRBV20-1,TGCAGTGCTAGGGAAAGACTAGCCGCCGAGACCCAGTACTTC,CSARERLAAETQYF
TRBJ2-7,.,.,TRBV6-5,TGTGCCAGCATTGGACATCCCCCATCCTACGAGCAGTACTTC,CASIGHPPSYEQYF
TRBJ2-7,.,.,TRBV11-2,TGTGCCAGCAGCTTAGTACAGAAGACCTACGAGCAGTACTTC,CASSLVQKTYEQYF
TRBJ2-3,few,.,TRBV20-1,TGCAGTGCAAAGGAGGGGGCCACGCAGTATTTT,CSAKEGATQYF
TRBJ1-6,few,.,TRBV5-1,TGCGCCAGCAGCTCCGAGGGTACTTTAGCTTCACCCCTCCACTTT,CASSSEGTLASPLHF
TRBJ1-2,.,.,TRBV19,TGTGCCAGTAGTATGGGTAGTATTAACTATGGCTACACCTTC,CASSMGSINYGYTF
TRBJ2-7,.,TRBD2,TRBV20-1,TGCAGTGCTAGCGCAGCTAGCGGCCTCGGAAGATCCTACGAGCAGTACTTC,CSASAASGLGRSYEQYF